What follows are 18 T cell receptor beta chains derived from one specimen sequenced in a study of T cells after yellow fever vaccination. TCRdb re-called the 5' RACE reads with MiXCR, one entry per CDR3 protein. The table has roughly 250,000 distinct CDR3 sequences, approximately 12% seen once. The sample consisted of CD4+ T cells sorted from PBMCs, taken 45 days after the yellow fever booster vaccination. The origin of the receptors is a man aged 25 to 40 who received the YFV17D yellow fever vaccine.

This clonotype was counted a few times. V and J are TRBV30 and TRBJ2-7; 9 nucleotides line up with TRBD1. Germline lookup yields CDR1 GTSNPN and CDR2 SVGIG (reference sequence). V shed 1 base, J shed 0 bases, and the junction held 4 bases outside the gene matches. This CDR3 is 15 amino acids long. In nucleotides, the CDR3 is TGTGCCTGGAGTGCACAGGGGGCCGTCTCCTACGAGCAGTACTTC. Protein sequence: CAWSAQGAVSYEQYF.

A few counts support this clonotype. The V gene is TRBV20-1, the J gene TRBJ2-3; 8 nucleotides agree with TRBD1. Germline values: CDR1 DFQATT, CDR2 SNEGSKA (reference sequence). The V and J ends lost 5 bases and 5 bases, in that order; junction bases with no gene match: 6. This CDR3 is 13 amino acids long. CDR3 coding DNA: TGCAGTGCTGACCCGGGGACAGGAGATACGCAGTATTTT. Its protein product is CSADPGTGDTQYF.

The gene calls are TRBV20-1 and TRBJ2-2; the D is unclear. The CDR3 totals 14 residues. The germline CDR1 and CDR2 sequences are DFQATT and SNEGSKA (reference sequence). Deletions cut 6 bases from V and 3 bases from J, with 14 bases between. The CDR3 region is CSATRVSDTGELFF. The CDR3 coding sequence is TGCAGTGCGACCAGAGTGTCGGACACCGGGGAGCTGTTTTTT.

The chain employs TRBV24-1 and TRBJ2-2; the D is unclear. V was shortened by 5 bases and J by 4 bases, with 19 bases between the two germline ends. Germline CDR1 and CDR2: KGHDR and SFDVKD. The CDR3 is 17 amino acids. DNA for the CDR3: TGTGCCACCAGTGTACCCCACTCCCCGATGGGCACCGGGGAGCTGTTTTTT. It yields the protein CATSVPHSPMGTGELFF.

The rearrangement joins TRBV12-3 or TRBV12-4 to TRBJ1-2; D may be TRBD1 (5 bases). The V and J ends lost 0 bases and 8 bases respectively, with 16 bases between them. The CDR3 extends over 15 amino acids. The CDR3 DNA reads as TGTGCCAGCAGTTTAGCTCTTTTAGGACAAGGAGGCTACACCTTC. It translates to CASSLALLGQGGYTF.

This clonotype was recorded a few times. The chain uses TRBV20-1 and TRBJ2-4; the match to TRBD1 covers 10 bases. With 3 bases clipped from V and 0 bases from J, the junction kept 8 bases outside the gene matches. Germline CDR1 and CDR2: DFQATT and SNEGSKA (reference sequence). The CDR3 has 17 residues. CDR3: CSASYRGQGGAKNIQYF. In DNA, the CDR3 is TGCAGTGCTAGCTACCGCGGACAGGGGGGAGCCAAAAACATTCAGTACTTC.

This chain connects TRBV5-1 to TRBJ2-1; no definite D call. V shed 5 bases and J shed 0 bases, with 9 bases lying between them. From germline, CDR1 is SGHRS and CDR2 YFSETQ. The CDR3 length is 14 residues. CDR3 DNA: TGCGCCAGCAGTGTTGAAAGCTCCTACAATGAGCAGTTCTTC. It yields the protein CASSVESSYNEQFF.

The CDR3 bases are TGTGCCAGCAGCCAGGACAGGGCCCAGCATTTT. This encodes CASSQDRAQHF. This chain uses TRBV6-2 or TRBV6-3 with TRBJ1-5; 8 bases are a match to TRBD1. CDR3 length equals 11 residues. Per germline, CDR1 MNHEY and CDR2 SVGEGT. J gave up 11 bases and V 6 bases, and 3 bases lay outside the gene matches.

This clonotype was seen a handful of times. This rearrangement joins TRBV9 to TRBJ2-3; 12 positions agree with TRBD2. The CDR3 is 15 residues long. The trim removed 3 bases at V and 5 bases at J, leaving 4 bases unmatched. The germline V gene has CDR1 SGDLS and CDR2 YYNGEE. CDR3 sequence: CASSGTGLAGDTQYF. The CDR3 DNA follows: TGTGCCAGCAGCGGAACGGGACTAGCGGGAGATACGCAGTATTTT.

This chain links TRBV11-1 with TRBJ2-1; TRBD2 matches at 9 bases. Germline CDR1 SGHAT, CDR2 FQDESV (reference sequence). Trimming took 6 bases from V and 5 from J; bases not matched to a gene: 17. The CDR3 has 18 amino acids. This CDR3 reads CASSRRWTSARVNNEQFF. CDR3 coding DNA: TGTGCCAGCAGTCGCCGCTGGACTAGCGCGAGAGTTAACAATGAGCAGTTCTTC.

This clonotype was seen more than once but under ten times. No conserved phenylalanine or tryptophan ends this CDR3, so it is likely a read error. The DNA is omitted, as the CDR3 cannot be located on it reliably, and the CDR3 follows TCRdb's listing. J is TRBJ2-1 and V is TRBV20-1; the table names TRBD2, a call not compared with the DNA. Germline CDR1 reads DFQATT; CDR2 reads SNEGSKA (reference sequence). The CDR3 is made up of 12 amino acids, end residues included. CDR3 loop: CSASSTSGRASV.

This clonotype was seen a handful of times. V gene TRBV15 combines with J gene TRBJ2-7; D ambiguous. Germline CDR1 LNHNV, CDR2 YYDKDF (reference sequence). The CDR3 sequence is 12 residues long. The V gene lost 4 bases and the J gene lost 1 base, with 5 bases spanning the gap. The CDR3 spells CATSKYSYEQYF. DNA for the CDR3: TGTGCCACCAGCAAATATTCCTACGAGCAGTACTTC. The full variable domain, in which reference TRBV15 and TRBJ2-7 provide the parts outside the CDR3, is DAMVIQNPRYQVTQFGKPVTLSCSQTLNHNVMYWYQQKSSQAPKLLFHYYDKDFNNEADTPDNFQSRRPNTSFCFLDIRSPGLGDTAMYLCATSKYSYEQYFGPGTRLTVT.

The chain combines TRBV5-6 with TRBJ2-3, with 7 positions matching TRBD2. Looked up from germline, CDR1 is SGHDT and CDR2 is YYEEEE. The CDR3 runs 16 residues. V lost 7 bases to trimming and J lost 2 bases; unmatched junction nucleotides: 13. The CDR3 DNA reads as TGTGCCAGCTTCACGACTAGCAGTTACTACACAGATACGCAGTATTTT. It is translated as CASFTTSSYYTDTQYF.

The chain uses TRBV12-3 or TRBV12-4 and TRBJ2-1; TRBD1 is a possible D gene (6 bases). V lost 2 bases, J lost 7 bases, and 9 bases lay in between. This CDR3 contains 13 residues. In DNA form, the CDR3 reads TGTGCCAGCAGTTTAAACAGGGAGAATGAGCAGTTCTTC. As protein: CASSLNRENEQFF.

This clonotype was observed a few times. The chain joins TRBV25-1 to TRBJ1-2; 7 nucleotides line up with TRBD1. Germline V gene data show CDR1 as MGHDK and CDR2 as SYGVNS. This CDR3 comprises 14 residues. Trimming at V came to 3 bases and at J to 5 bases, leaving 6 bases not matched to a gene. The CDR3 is CASSDKTGPYGYTF. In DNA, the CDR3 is TGTGCCAGCAGTGACAAGACAGGGCCTTATGGCTACACCTTC.

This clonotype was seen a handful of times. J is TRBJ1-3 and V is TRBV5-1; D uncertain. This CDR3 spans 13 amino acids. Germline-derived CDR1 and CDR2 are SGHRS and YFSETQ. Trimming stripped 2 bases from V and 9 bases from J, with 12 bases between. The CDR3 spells CASSLPEPSTIYF. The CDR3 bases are TGCGCCAGCAGCTTACCTGAGCCGAGCACCATATATTTT.

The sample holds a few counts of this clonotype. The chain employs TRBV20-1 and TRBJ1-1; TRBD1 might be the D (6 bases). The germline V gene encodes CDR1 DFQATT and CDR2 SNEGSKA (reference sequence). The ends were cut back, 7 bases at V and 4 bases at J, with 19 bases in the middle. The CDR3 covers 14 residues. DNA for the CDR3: TGCAGTGTCCAAAGGGGGGGAGGGTCCACTGAAGCTTTCTTT. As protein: CSVQRGGGSTEAFF.

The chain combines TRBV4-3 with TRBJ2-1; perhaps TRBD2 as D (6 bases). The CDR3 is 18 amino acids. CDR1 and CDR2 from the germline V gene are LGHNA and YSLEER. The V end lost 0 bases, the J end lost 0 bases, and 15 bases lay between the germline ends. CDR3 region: CASSQDSRRASSYNEQFF. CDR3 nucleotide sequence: TGCGCCAGCAGCCAAGATAGTCGGAGGGCCAGCTCCTACAATGAGCAGTTCTTC.